These 21 T cell receptor beta chains share one sample of origin, sequenced in a study of T cell responses to AZD1222 COVID-19 vaccine (dated by TCRdb to about 2021). The protocol used for the library was the immunoSEQ multiplex PCR assay. TCRdb holds this immuneACCESS table with in-frame rearrangements only. Some clones are missing; in checked studies, unresolved V genes explain under half, and the rest has no known cause. This sample has roughly 58,000 clones in its table, and roughly nine tenths of those were observed once. Clones ranked in the top ten supply roughly 6.1% of the sample. Taken with the paper, the label for time point translates to: about 28 days (+/-7) after the second vaccine dose. Sequences were derived from peripheral blood, sampled 28 days after the second AZD1222 dose. These receptors came from an adult who received the AZD1222 COVID-19 vaccine.

V is TRBV10-2 and J is TRBJ2-3; D unresolved. This CDR3 spans 15 amino acids. Germline lookup yields CDR1 WSHSY and CDR2 SAAADI. Between the trimmed V and J ends, which lost 4 bases and 0 bases, there was a span of 11 bases. In DNA, the CDR3 is TGCGCCAGCAGTGGACGGCTCTCTAGCACAGATACGCAGTATTTT. Translated: CASSGRLSSTDTQYF.

The gene calls are TRBV29-1 and TRBJ1-4, with 10 bases matching TRBD1. The CDR3 has 13 amino acids. Germline loops: CDR1 SQVTM, CDR2 ANQGSEA. The CDR3 DNA is TGCAGTTTTTCCGGGACAGGGGCTGAAAAACTGTTTTTT. Translation gives CSFSGTGAEKLFF.

This rearrangement joins TRBV28 to TRBJ2-3, with a possible D match to TRBD2 (6 bases). V lost 1 base and J 4 bases, leaving 12 bases between the germline ends. The CDR3 loop spans 15 amino acids. CDR1 MDHEN and CDR2 SYDVKM come from the germline V gene. CDR3 sequence: CASSLSGRIPDTQYF. In nucleotides, the CDR3 is TGTGCCAGCAGTTTATCCGGGAGAATCCCAGATACGCAGTATTTT.

The V and J genes are TRBV19 and TRBJ2-7, with TRBD2 matching 10 bases. Trimming cost V 5 bases and J 1 base; bases outside gene matches: 8. There are 16 residues in the CDR3. Germline V gives CDR1 LNHDA, CDR2 SQIVND (reference sequence). The CDR3 DNA is TGTGCCAGTAGTCCACTCTCTAGCGGGAGTTCCTACGAGCAGTACTTC. This translates into CASSPLSSGSSYEQYF.

The chain combines TRBV6-5 with TRBJ2-1; D possibly corresponds to TRBD2 (6 bases). CDR1 is MNHEY and CDR2 is SVGAGI in the germline V gene. CDR3 size: 11 residues. Deletions cut 6 bases from V and 6 bases from J, with 6 bases between. CDR3 in amino acids: CASRGGNEQFF. The DNA for the CDR3 is TGTGCCAGCAGGGGGGGCAATGAGCAGTTCTTC.

The gene calls are TRBV15 and TRBJ2-7; D unclear. CDR1 and CDR2 from the germline V gene are LNHNV and YYDKDF (reference sequence). The CDR3 is 16 residues long. V dropped 1 base and J dropped 0 bases, with 13 bases sitting between them. CDR3 region: CATSRATADSSYEQYF. CDR3 in DNA: TGTGCCACCAGCAGAGCGACCGCCGATAGCTCCTACGAGCAGTACTTC. Supplemented by reference TRBV15 and TRBJ2-7, the full variable domain reads DAMVIQNPRYQVTQFGKPVTLSCSQTLNHNVMYWYQQKSSQAPKLLFHYYDKDFNNEADTPDNFQSRRPNTSFCFLDIRSPGLGDTAMYLCATSRATADSSYEQYFGPGTRLTVT.

The V gene is TRBV12-3 or TRBV12-4, the J gene TRBJ2-1; D is possibly TRBD2 (6 bases). The CDR3 length is 11 residues. The germline V and J ends were trimmed by 2 bases and 15 bases, with 11 bases remaining between them. The CDR3 DNA is TGTGCCAGCAGTTTACGGGGGAGCACGTTCTTC. It is translated as CASSLRGSTFF.

The chain uses TRBV10-3 and TRBJ1-3; maybe TRBD1 (5 bases). Germline assignment: CDR1 ENHRY and CDR2 SYGVKD. This CDR3 comprises 13 residues. The V end was cut by 10 bases, the J end by 2 bases, with 12 bases between. The CDR3 sequence is CATRDGTGNTIYF. The CDR3 coding sequence is TGTGCCACCCGGGACGGGACTGGAAACACCATATATTTT.

V gene TRBV3-1 (or the pseudogene TRBV3-2) combines with J gene TRBJ1-2, with D unclear. CDR3 length equals 13 residues. Germline V gene lookup returns CDR1 LGHDT and CDR2 YNNKEL (reference sequence). The ends were cut back, 6 bases at V and 6 bases at J, with 14 bases in the middle. CDR3 sequence reads: CASSLMGSDGYTF. The CDR3 region has the DNA TGTGCCAGCAGTCTAATGGGGTCTGATGGCTACACCTTC.

The chain carries TRBV11-2 and TRBJ1-4; 9 nucleotides align to TRBD1. With V trimmed by 5 bases and J by 10 bases, 5 bases remained unmatched. Germline V gives CDR1 SGHAT, CDR2 FQNNGV. This CDR3 has 13 residues. In nucleotides, the CDR3 is TGTGCCAGCAGCCTAAACAGGGGGCCAAAACTGTTTTTT. Protein sequence: CASSLNRGPKLFF.

This rearrangement joins TRBV5-8 to TRBJ2-7, with no clear D. The CDR3 spans 12 residues. Trimming removed 2 bases at V and 3 bases at J, with 6 bases between. Germline lookup yields CDR1 SGHTS and CDR2 YDEGEE. CDR3 sequence (DNA): TGTGCCAGCAGCTTATGGGGCTACGAGCAGTACTTC. It codes for CASSLWGYEQYF.

The chain is built from TRBV6-5 and TRBJ2-7; 10 nucleotides align to TRBD1. With V trimmed by 0 bases and J by 7 bases, 9 bases remained unmatched. The CDR3 spans 16 residues. Germline V gene data show CDR1 as MNHEY and CDR2 as SVGAGI. The CDR3: CASSYSSGQGVREQYF. The CDR3 DNA sequence: TGTGCCAGCAGTTACTCTTCCGGACAGGGGGTTCGGGAGCAGTACTTC.

The V and J genes are TRBV30 and TRBJ1-6; 7 bases fit TRBD1. The length of the CDR3 is 15 residues. The V gene's germline CDR1 is GTSNPN and CDR2 SVGIG (reference sequence). Trimming took 4 bases from V and 6 from J; bases not matched to a gene: 9. The CDR3 DNA is TGTGCCTGGAAAACAACCGGGACAGTTAATTCACCCCTCCACTTT. This gives the protein CAWKTTGTVNSPLHF. The full variable domain, with the rest looked up from reference TRBV30 and TRBJ1-6, is SQTIHQWPATLVQPVGSPLSLECTVEGTSNPNLYWYRQAAGRGLQLLFYSVGIGQISSEVPQNLSASRPQDRQFILSSKKLLLSDSGFYLCAWKTTGTVNSPLHFGNGTRLTVT.

This rearrangement joins TRBV7-9 to TRBJ1-4; D unresolved. Trimming removed 5 bases from V and 7 bases from J, with 14 bases in between. The CDR3 contains 14 residues. Per germline, CDR1 SEHNR and CDR2 FQNEAQ (reference sequence). The CDR3 here is CASSPRVEGEKLFF. The CDR3 DNA follows: TGTGCCAGCAGCCCGAGGGTAGAGGGTGAAAAACTGTTTTTT.

The chain employs TRBV5-1 and TRBJ1-2; 7 bases agree with TRBD1. Trimming removed 5 bases from V and 8 bases from J; junction bases left unmatched: 9. The CDR3 contains 13 residues. The germline V gene encodes CDR1 SGHRS and CDR2 YFSETQ. CDR3 nucleotides: TGCGCCAGCAGTCTGGACAGGCTTCGGGGCTACACCTTC. This gives the protein CASSLDRLRGYTF.

The chain carries TRBV12-3 or TRBV12-4 and TRBJ1-1; 8 nucleotides agree with TRBD1. After removal of 9 bases from V and 3 bases from J, the junction contained 6 bases not matched to a gene. This CDR3 has 13 residues. The CDR3 DNA reads TGTGCCAGTTCGGGACAGGAGGACACTGAAGCTTTCTTT. Its protein product is CASSGQEDTEAFF.

This clone is a singleton in its sample. This chain uses TRBV19 with TRBJ1-5; 7 nucleotides align to TRBD1. Per the germline V gene, CDR1 is LNHDA and CDR2 is SQIVND (reference sequence). V was clipped by 3 bases and J by 7 bases; unmatched bases: 3. The CDR3 is made up of 13 amino acids. The CDR3 nucleotides read TGTGCCAGTAGTATCGACAGGGCCCAGCCCCAGCATTTT. Translation: CASSIDRAQPQHF.

This clone has just one count. The chain links TRBV7-8 to TRBJ1-3, with 7 positions matching TRBD1. J was trimmed by 3 bases and V by 5 bases; bases with no gene match: 7. Looked up from germline, CDR1 is SGHVS and CDR2 is FQNEAQ. The CDR3 totals 15 residues. The CDR3 DNA reads TGTGCCAGCAGCCCCAGACAGGGAGTTGGAAACACCATATATTTT. Residues: CASSPRQGVGNTIYF.

This chain connects TRBV13 to TRBJ1-3, with 8 positions matching TRBD1. This CDR3 has 16 residues. Looked up from germline, CDR1 is PRHDT and CDR2 is FYEKMQ (reference sequence). Trimming took 3 bases from V and 0 from J; bases not matched to a gene: 4. The CDR3 DNA is TGTGCCAGCAGCTTGACAGGGGCCAACTCTGGAAACACCATATATTTT. Translated, it gives CASSLTGANSGNTIYF.

The chain combines TRBV6-2 or TRBV6-3 with TRBJ2-1, with 9 bases matching TRBD2. The CDR3 extends over 16 amino acids. V dropped 4 bases and J dropped 5; count of bases not matched to a gene: 9. CDR1 is MNHEY and CDR2 is SVGEGT in the germline V gene. As DNA, the CDR3 is TGTGCCAGCAGTTTCCATAGCGGGAGAATCGACAATGAGCAGTTCTTC. It is translated as CASSFHSGRIDNEQFF.

This clone appeared once. The chain is built from TRBV4-2 and TRBJ1-6, with D unclear. Germline CDR1 is LGHNA and CDR2 is YNFKEQ. With 0 bases removed from V and 7 bases from J, the gap between germline ends came to 13 bases. This CDR3 has 16 amino acids. CDR3 loop: CASSQERSTTNSPLHF. The CDR3 DNA reads TGTGCCAGCAGCCAAGAGAGGAGTACCACCAATTCACCCCTCCACTTT.